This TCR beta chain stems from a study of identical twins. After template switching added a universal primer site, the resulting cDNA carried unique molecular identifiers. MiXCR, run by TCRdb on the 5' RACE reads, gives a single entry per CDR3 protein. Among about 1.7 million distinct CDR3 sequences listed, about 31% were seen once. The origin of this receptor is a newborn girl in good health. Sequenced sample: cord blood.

In DNA form, the CDR3 reads TGTGCCAGCAGTGTGACTGCCTATCCCTACGAGCAGTACTTC. It is translated as CASSVTAYPYEQYF. The chain couples TRBV2 to TRBJ2-7, with D unclear. V was cut by 4 bases and J by 2 bases, with 12 bases left in between. This CDR3 contains 14 residues. CDR1 SNHLY and CDR2 FYNNEI come from the germline V gene.